The rows below give T cell receptor beta chains drawn from one sample of a study of beta chain features in type 1 diabetes. Measured with immunoSEQ multiplex PCR; TCRdb has only the in-frame clones, and not every one. The sample has roughly 330,000 clones, about 14% seen once. Sequenced material: naive CD4+ T cells from blood. The receptors stem from a woman aged 18-30 years with type 1 diabetes. The CDR3 runs from the conserved cysteine through the conserved F or W. A D gene is named only where the DNA matches it firmly. Only part of the rows carry a size: once, few, many, or a class if the clone is expanded.

TRBV28,TRBD2,TRBJ2-5,.,CASSSPVGGSYVTQYF,TGTGCCAGCAGTTCTCCCGTTGGCGGGAGTTACGTGACCCAGTACTTC
TRBV21-1,.,TRBJ2-3,few,CASSTGRGTDTQYF,TGTGCCAGCAGCACCGGACGGGGGACAGATACGCAGTATTTT
TRBV9,TRBD1,TRBJ2-3,few,CASSVGQGSSDTQYF,TGTGCCAGCAGCGTAGGACAGGGGTCGTCAGATACGCAGTATTTT
TRBV19,.,TRBJ1-5,few,CASSPEQSYSNQPQHF,TGTGCCAGTAGTCCGGAACAGAGTTATAGCAATCAGCCCCAGCATTTT
TRBV12-5,.,TRBJ1-2,few,CASGLGLNYGYTF,TGTGCTAGTGGTTTGGGACTGAACTATGGCTACACCTTC
TRBV29-1,.,TRBJ2-5,.,CSVEARLVQETQYF,TGCAGCGTTGAAGCCCGACTGGTCCAAGAGACCCAGTACTTC
TRBV28,TRBD1,TRBJ2-7,.,CASSPGQARYEQYF,TGTGCCAGCAGTCCGGGACAGGCACGCTACGAGCAGTACTTC
TRBV9,.,TRBJ2-1,few,CASSAIGGDNEQFF,TGTGCCAGCAGCGCGATTGGAGGAGACAATGAGCAGTTCTTC
TRBV9,TRBD1,TRBJ1-1,few,CASSVGDRGTEAFF,TGTGCCAGCAGCGTAGGGGACAGGGGCACTGAAGCTTTCTTT
TRBV30,TRBD2,TRBJ2-5,.,CAWNVWGLGETQYF,TGTGCCTGGAACGTTTGGGGACTAGGAGAGACCCAGTACTTC
TRBV27,TRBD1,TRBJ1-5,few,CATRDRVNQPQHF,TGTGCCACCCGGGACAGGGTGAATCAGCCCCAGCATTTT
TRBV15,.,TRBJ2-7,.,CATSRDLGLNYEQYF,TGTGCCACCAGCAGAGATCTGGGACTTAACTACGAGCAGTACTTC
TRBV30,.,TRBJ2-2,.,CAWYLGTGELFF,TGTGCCTGGTACCTAGGAACCGGGGAGCTGTTTTTT
TRBV15,TRBD2,TRBJ2-1,.,CATSRGLAGGYNEQFF,TGTGCCACCAGCAGAGGACTAGCGGGAGGCTACAATGAGCAGTTCTTC
TRBV4-2,.,TRBJ2-5,.,CASSQDRQGSETQYF,TGTGCCAGCAGCCAAGATAGGCAGGGCTCAGAGACCCAGTACTTC
TRBV7-9,.,TRBJ2-1,.,CASSLNLGNSYNEQFF,TGTGCCAGCAGCTTAAACTTGGGCAATTCTTACAATGAGCAGTTCTTC
TRBV28,TRBD2,TRBJ2-1,few,CASSLVGSGGYNEQFF,TGTGCCAGCAGTTTAGTAGGGAGCGGGGGGTACAATGAGCAGTTCTTC
TRBV6-5,.,TRBJ2-3,few,CASSSRRQTDTQYF,TGTGCCAGCAGTTCACGTCGACAGACAGATACGCAGTATTTT
TRBV29-1,.,TRBJ1-5,few,CSVARDSNQPQHF,TGCAGCGTCGCGCGGGATAGCAATCAGCCCCAGCATTTT
TRBV5-1,TRBD2,TRBJ2-2,.,CASSFTSGRAGNTGELFF,TGCGCCAGCAGCTTTACTAGCGGGAGGGCCGGGAACACCGGGGAGCTGTTTTTT
TRBV11-2,TRBD1,TRBJ2-5,.,CASSLGQQETQYF,TGTGCCAGCAGCCTGGGACAGCAAGAGACCCAGTACTTC
TRBV15,.,TRBJ2-3,few,CATSRDLAGLATDTQYF,TGTGCCACCAGCAGAGATCTGGCAGGGCTTGCCACAGATACGCAGTATTTT
TRBV18,.,TRBJ2-3,few,CASSPRTESTDTQYF,TGTGCCAGCTCACCACGGACAGAGAGCACAGATACGCAGTATTTT
TRBV15,.,TRBJ1-2,.,CATSTNRGGYTF,TGTGCCACCAGCACTAATAGAGGTGGCTACACCTTC
TRBV18,TRBD1,TRBJ1-5,once,CASSPDRGPNQPQHF,TGTGCCAGCTCACCAGACAGGGGACCCAATCAGCCCCAGCATTTT
TRBV5-5,TRBD2,TRBJ2-1,.,CASSFLAGGSGQFF,TGTGCCAGCAGCTTTCTAGCGGGGGGCTCCGGGCAGTTCTTC
TRBV5-4,TRBD2,TRBJ2-5,.,CASSPGTSGRGETQYF,TGTGCCAGCAGCCCCGGGACTAGCGGGAGAGGAGAGACCCAGTACTTC
TRBV30,TRBD2,TRBJ2-2,few,CACSLSGTGELFF,TGTGCCTGCTCTCTTAGCGGGACCGGGGAGCTGTTTTTT